The 28 T cell receptor beta chains listed next were all sequenced from one sample in a study of OX40 agonist ivuxolimab in advanced cancers. Clones were read by immunoSEQ multiplex PCR, and TCRdb kept only the in-frame ones, dropping some. The table lists tens of thousands of clones, 65% to 85% of them singletons. Sample: CD4+ or CD8+ T cells sorted from blood, taken in a trial of the OX40 agonist ivuxolimab. The receptor set was obtained from an adult with an advanced solid tumor such as melanoma, head and neck, liver or kidney cancer.

Comment on this clone: The DNA is left out, because the CDR3 cannot be placed on it with certainty; the CDR3 is given as TCRdb lists it. The V and J genes are TRBV7-2 and TRBJ1-2; the DNA was not used to check the table's D call, TRBD1. Germline values: CDR1 SGHTA, CDR2 FQGNSA. Ends included, the CDR3 has 12 residues. CDR3 amino acids: CASSVAQGAHHF.

The CDR3 nucleotides read TGTGCCAGCAGTCTACTAGCGGGAGGGGGAGATGAGCAGTTCTTC. Protein product: CASSLLAGGGDEQFF. This chain uses TRBV2 with TRBJ2-1; 13 bases fit TRBD2. The germline gives CDR1 SNHLY, CDR2 FYNNEI. V dropped 5 bases and J dropped 8; count of bases not matched to a gene: 6. The length of the CDR3 is 15 residues.

V gene TRBV19 combines with J gene TRBJ1-4; 7 bases are shared with TRBD1. This CDR3 is built from 14 residues. V dropped 6 bases and J dropped 2; count of bases not matched to a gene: 3. Germline CDR1 is LNHDA and CDR2 is SQIVND (reference sequence). The CDR3 nucleotides read TGTGCCAGTAGGTTGACAGGGACTAATGAAAAACTGTTTTTT. This sequence encodes CASRLTGTNEKLFF.

V gene TRBV6-5 combines with J gene TRBJ2-7, with D possibly TRBD1 on 6 matching bases. V was clipped by 7 bases and J by 2 bases, with 12 bases between them. The CDR3 covers 13 residues. Germline lookup yields CDR1 MNHEY and CDR2 SVGAGI. Here the CDR3 DNA reads TGTGCCAGCATCCCCGACAGGCCCTACGAGCAGTACGTC. Protein: CASIPDRPYEQYV.

This clone came up a few times. The chain links TRBV12-5 to TRBJ1-6; D uncertain. V lost 0 bases and J lost 10, with 7 bases in between. CDR3 size: 13 residues. Looked up from germline, CDR1 is LGHNT and CDR2 is FRNRAP. In nucleotides, the CDR3 is TGTGCTAGTGGTTTGGTACTCGGGTCACCCCTCCACTTT. Protein product: CASGLVLGSPLHF.

The chain links TRBV5-8 to TRBJ1-5, with a weak D call TRBD1 (6 bases). The germline gives CDR1 SGHTS, CDR2 YDEGEE. CDR3 size: 14 residues. V was shortened by 3 bases and J by 9 bases, with 16 bases between the two germline ends. The CDR3 nucleotides are TGTGCCAGCAGCTACGAGGGGGGAGATGGGCCCCAGCATTTT. It translates to CASSYEGGDGPQHF.

The chain carries TRBV2 and TRBJ1-1; D is unclear. CDR1 is SNHLY and CDR2 is FYNNEI in the germline V gene. There are 13 residues in the CDR3. Trimming took 2 bases from V and 4 from J, leaving 8 bases between them. CDR3 residues: CASSERVGTEAFF. In DNA, the CDR3 is TGTGCCAGCAGTGAAAGGGTCGGCACTGAAGCTTTCTTT. Together with reference TRBV2 and TRBJ1-1, the CDR3 gives the full variable domain: EPEVTQTPSHQVTQMGQEVILRCVPISNHLYFYWYRQILGQKVEFLVSFYNNEISEKSEIFDDQFSVERPDGSNFTLKIRSTKLEDSAMYFCASSERVGTEAFFGQGTRLTVV.

J is TRBJ1-1 and V is TRBV6-5, with 9 bases fitting TRBD1. V lost 4 bases and J lost 6; bases outside the gene matches: 6. The germline V gene has CDR1 MNHEY and CDR2 SVGAGI. The CDR3 sequence is 14 residues long. CDR3 in amino acids: CASSSLDRGAEAFF. Here the CDR3 DNA reads TGTGCCAGCAGTTCCTTGGACAGGGGAGCTGAAGCTTTCTTT.

This sequence joins TRBV5-1 and TRBJ2-6, with D maybe TRBD1 (7 bases). Deletions cut 1 base from V and 0 bases from J, with 20 bases between. There are 20 residues in the CDR3. Germline V gene data show CDR1 as SGHRS and CDR2 as YFSETQ. Here the CDR3 reads CASSLIKAGGLDSGANVLTF. The CDR3 DNA sequence: TGCGCCAGCAGCTTGATCAAGGCAGGGGGGTTAGACTCTGGGGCCAACGTCCTGACTTTC.

The V call is TRBV19, the J call TRBJ2-1; D gene uncertain. Germline V CDR1 and CDR2: LNHDA, SQIVND (reference sequence). This CDR3 contains 14 residues. Deletions cut 3 bases from V and 6 bases from J, with 12 bases between. The CDR3, as DNA: TGTGCCAGTAGTATCGGCCAGAGACCCAATGAGCAGTTCTTC. The encoded protein is CASSIGQRPNEQFF.

The CDR3 here is CASSLDGARTDTQYF. DNA for the CDR3: TGCGCCAGCAGCTTGGATGGGGCACGCACAGATACGCAGTATTTT. The chain is built from TRBV5-1 and TRBJ2-3; D might be TRBD1 (5 bases). Deletions cut 0 bases from V and 1 base from J, with 9 bases between. The CDR3 runs 15 residues. From germline, CDR1 is SGHRS and CDR2 YFSETQ. Drawing the rest from reference TRBV5-1 and TRBJ2-3, the complete variable domain is KAGVTQTPRYLIKTRGQQVTLSCSPISGHRSVSWYQQTPGQGLQFLFEYFSETQRNKGNFPGRFSGRQFSNSRSEMNVSTLELGDSALYLCASSLDGARTDTQYFGPGTRLTVL.

This sequence joins TRBV5-5 and TRBJ1-5; no firm D call. The germline CDR1 and CDR2 sequences are SGHKS and YYEKEE (reference sequence). The CDR3 runs 13 residues. Trimming removed 3 bases from V and 0 bases from J, with 4 bases in between. The CDR3 loop is CASSSDSNQPQHF. CDR3 DNA: TGTGCCAGCAGCTCGGATAGCAATCAGCCCCAGCATTTT.

CDR3 bases: TGTGCCAGCAGTGAGACTCAGGGGGCCTTGGGATACAATGAGCAGTTCTTC. Translating it yields CASSETQGALGYNEQFF. The chain recombines TRBV9 with TRBJ2-1; TRBD1 matches at 8 bases. The CDR3 has 17 residues. V shed 5 bases, J shed 4 bases, and the junction held 14 bases outside the gene matches. The germline V gene has CDR1 SGDLS and CDR2 YYNGEE.

This chain uses TRBV6-5 with TRBJ2-1; a weak D match, TRBD1 (6 bases). V lost 5 bases and J lost 4, with 9 bases in between. Looked up from germline, CDR1 is MNHEY and CDR2 is SVGAGI. CDR3 size: 13 residues. The CDR3 region has the DNA TGTGCCAGCAGTCGTGACAGGTACAATGAGCAGTTCTTC. Translated, it gives CASSRDRYNEQFF.

The chain links TRBV30 to TRBJ2-2; D not certain. CDR3 length equals 14 residues. With 3 bases removed from V and 1 base from J, the gap between germline ends came to 9 bases. Germline lookup yields CDR1 GTSNPN and CDR2 SVGIG (reference sequence). The CDR3 spells CAWRSGRNTGELFF. As DNA, the CDR3 is TGTGCCTGGAGATCAGGACGGAACACCGGGGAGCTGTTTTTT.

This clone was recorded a few times. The V gene is TRBV6-6, the J gene TRBJ2-7, with 7 bases lining up with TRBD2. Germline CDR1 is MNHNY and CDR2 is SVGAGI (reference sequence). V trimming: 7 bases; J trimming: 0 bases; junction bases outside the gene matches: 9. The CDR3 consists of 15 residues. This chain's CDR3 is CASTPGSGFSYEQYF. Written as DNA, the CDR3 is TGTGCCAGCACCCCAGGTAGCGGGTTCTCCTACGAGCAGTACTTC.

The chain employs TRBV5-1 and TRBJ2-2, with 8 bases that match TRBD1. J gave up 5 bases and V 4 bases, and 7 bases lay outside the gene matches. The CDR3 length is 15 residues. Germline CDR1 SGHRS, CDR2 YFSETQ. In DNA, the CDR3 is TGCGCCAGCAGCCGGACAGGGATCGAGACCGGGGAGCTGTTTTTT. It yields the protein CASSRTGIETGELFF. The whole variable domain, remainder taken from reference TRBV5-1 and TRBJ2-2, is KAGVTQTPRYLIKTRGQQVTLSCSPISGHRSVSWYQQTPGQGLQFLFEYFSETQRNKGNFPGRFSGRQFSNSRSEMNVSTLELGDSALYLCASSRTGIETGELFFGEGSRLTVL.

The chain uses TRBV7-3 and TRBJ2-3; a weak D match, TRBD1 (5 bases). Germline lookup yields CDR1 SGHTA and CDR2 FQGTGA. The length of the CDR3 is 13 residues. Trimming stripped 3 bases from V and 5 bases from J, with 9 bases between. This CDR3 reads CASSLQGRDTQYF. The CDR3 bases are TGTGCCAGCAGCTTGCAGGGTCGAGATACGCAGTATTTT. Based on the CDR3 plus reference TRBV7-3 and TRBJ2-3, the full variable domain is GAGVSQTPSNKVTEKGKYVELRCDPISGHTALYWYRQSLGQGPEFLIYFQGTGAADDSGLPNDRFFAVRPEGSVSTLKIQRTERGDSAVYLCASSLQGRDTQYFGPGTRLTVL.

The V and J genes are TRBV5-8 and TRBJ2-1; D might be TRBD2 (5 bases). Germline CDR1 and CDR2: SGHTS and YDEGEE. The CDR3 is 11 residues long. Trimming cost V 7 bases and J 10 bases, with 12 bases left between them. The CDR3 nucleotides read TGTGCCAGCTATGAGGGCGGAGAGCAGTTCTTC. Protein sequence: CASYEGGEQFF.

The chain employs TRBV27 and TRBJ1-5; possibly TRBD1 for D (6 bases). CDR3 length equals 15 residues. CDR1 is MNHEY and CDR2 is SMNVEV in the germline V gene (reference sequence). With 6 bases removed from V and 5 bases from J, the gap between germline ends came to 17 bases. The CDR3 nucleotides are TGTGCCAGCAGATCCGGGGGCATAATCGATCAGCCCCAGCATTTT. This codes for CASRSGGIIDQPQHF.

The genes are TRBV5-1 and TRBJ2-1; 9 bases align to TRBD1. Germline CDR1 SGHRS, CDR2 YFSETQ. The CDR3 is made up of 16 amino acids. V was clipped by 4 bases and J by 4 bases; unmatched bases: 9. The chain's CDR3 is CASSRKTGGTYNEQFF. CDR3 bases: TGCGCCAGCAGCCGTAAGACAGGGGGGACATACAATGAGCAGTTCTTC.

This clone was detected once. V is TRBV28 and J is TRBJ1-2, with a weak D call TRBD1 (5 bases). V was cut by 5 bases and J by 9 bases, with 19 bases left in between. Germline loops: CDR1 MDHEN, CDR2 SYDVKM. The CDR3 loop spans 14 amino acids. The CDR3 DNA reads TGTGCCAGCAGTGAATTGACTCTTTCAGGGAGCTACACCTTC. It codes for CASSELTLSGSYTF.

The chain links TRBV5-8 to TRBJ2-7; TRBD2 might be the D (6 bases). V shed 4 bases and J shed 3 bases, with 26 bases lying between them. The CDR3 is 18 residues long. Germline V gene sequence: CDR1 SGHTS, CDR2 YDEGEE. The CDR3 DNA follows: TGTGCCAGCAGCATCCTCCGGGGAGACGGCGGGACCCGCTACGAGCAGTACTTC. Protein sequence: CASSILRGDGGTRYEQYF.

V usage is TRBV28 and J usage is TRBJ2-1, with TRBD2 identical over 10 bases. The V segment lost 6 bases and the J segment 12 bases; nucleotides outside the gene matches: 2. CDR3 length equals 11 residues. From germline, CDR1 is MDHEN and CDR2 SYDVKM. The CDR3 sequence is CASSTSGAQFF. The CDR3 nucleotides read TGTGCCAGCAGCACTAGCGGGGCGCAGTTCTTC. The full variable domain, with the rest looked up from reference TRBV28 and TRBJ2-1, is DVKVTQSSRYLVKRTGEKVFLECVQDMDHENMFWYRQDPGLGLRLIYFSYDVKMKEKGDIPEGYSVSREKKERFSLILESASTNQTSMYLCASSTSGAQFFGPGTRLTVL.

This clone was counted between two and nine times. The genes are TRBV7-2 and TRBJ2-1, with TRBD1 matching over 8 bases. The CDR3 totals 13 residues. After removal of 5 bases from V and 6 bases from J, the junction contained 3 bases not matched to a gene. The V gene's germline CDR1 is SGHTA and CDR2 FQGNSA. As DNA, the CDR3 is TGTGCCAGCAGCCAAGACAGGGGCAATGAGCAGTTCTTC. Protein sequence: CASSQDRGNEQFF.

The genes are TRBV7-2 and TRBJ1-2; a weak D match, TRBD1 (6 bases). Between the trimmed V and J ends, which lost 4 bases and 7 bases, there was a span of 19 bases. Germline V CDR1 and CDR2: SGHTA, FQGNSA. There are 15 residues in the CDR3. The CDR3 spells CASSSSGQGWSGYTF. The CDR3 DNA reads TGTGCCAGCAGCTCAAGCGGGCAGGGGTGGTCTGGCTACACCTTC.

The chain couples TRBV19 to TRBJ2-7; D might be TRBD2 (7 bases). Trimming cost V 7 bases and J 4 bases, with 20 bases left between them. In germline, CDR1 is LNHDA, CDR2 SQIVND (reference sequence). The CDR3 is 15 amino acids. CDR3: CASTRAARGGYEQYF. In nucleotides, the CDR3 is TGTGCCAGTACCAGGGCCGCCAGGGGAGGGTACGAGCAGTACTTC.

This clone was counted between two and nine times. J is TRBJ1-4 and V is TRBV6-1, with unresolved D. The CDR3 covers 12 residues. Trimming shortened V by 2 bases and J by 5 bases, and 3 bases separated the two germline ends. Looked up from germline, CDR1 is MNHNS and CDR2 is SASEGT. DNA of the CDR3: TGTGCCAGCAGTGAACTCAATGAAAAACTGTTTTTT. Its translation: CASSELNEKLFF.